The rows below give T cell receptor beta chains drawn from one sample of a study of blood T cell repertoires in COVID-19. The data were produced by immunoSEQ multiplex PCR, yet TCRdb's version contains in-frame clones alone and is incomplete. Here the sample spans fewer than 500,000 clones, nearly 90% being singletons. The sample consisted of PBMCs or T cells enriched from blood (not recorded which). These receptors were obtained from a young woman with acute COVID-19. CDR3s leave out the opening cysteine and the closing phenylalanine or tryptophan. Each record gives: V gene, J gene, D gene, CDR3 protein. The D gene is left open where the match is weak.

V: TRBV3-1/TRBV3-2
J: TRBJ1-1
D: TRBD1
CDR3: ASSFPITGGSTEAF

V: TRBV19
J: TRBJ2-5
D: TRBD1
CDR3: ASRHTGVGETQY

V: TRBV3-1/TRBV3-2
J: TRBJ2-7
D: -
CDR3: ASSQDESASYEQY

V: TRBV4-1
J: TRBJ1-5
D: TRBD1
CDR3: ASSYRGDSNQPQH

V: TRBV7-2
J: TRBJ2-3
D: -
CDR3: ASSQGQTDWY

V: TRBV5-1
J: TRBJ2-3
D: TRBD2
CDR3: ASSRAGPSTDTQY

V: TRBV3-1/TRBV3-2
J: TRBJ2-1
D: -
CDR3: ASKRGGGGEQF

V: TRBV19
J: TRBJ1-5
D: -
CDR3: ASKTGAQPQH

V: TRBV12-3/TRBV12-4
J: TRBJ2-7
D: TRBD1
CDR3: ASSRTGISEQY

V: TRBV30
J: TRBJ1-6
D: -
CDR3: AWSPPDSPLH

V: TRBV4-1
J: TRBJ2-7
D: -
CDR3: ASSPPGNSFLYEQY

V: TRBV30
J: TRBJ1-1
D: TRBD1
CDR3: AWSEQGGNTEAF

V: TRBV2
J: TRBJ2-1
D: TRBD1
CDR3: ASSGDRETEQF

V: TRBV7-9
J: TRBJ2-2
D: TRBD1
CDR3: ASSPRTGALNTGELF

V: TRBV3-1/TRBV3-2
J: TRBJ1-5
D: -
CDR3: ASSQGQGFNQPQH

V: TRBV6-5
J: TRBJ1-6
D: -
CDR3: ASSPAGKPSPLH

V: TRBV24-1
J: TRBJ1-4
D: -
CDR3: ATSESGVGEKLF

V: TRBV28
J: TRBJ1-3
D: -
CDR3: ASSVAGSVGNTIY

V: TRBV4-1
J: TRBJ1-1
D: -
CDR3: ASSFTGYTEAF

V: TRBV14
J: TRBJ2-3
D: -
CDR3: ASKRAGQITDTQY

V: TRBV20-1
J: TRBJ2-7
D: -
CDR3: SASVSPYEQY

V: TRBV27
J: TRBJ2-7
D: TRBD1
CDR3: ASSHGTGAAYEQY

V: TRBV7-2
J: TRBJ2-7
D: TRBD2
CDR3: ASSLAGGTSGGYEQY

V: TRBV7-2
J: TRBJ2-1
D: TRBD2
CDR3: ASSTTTSVGNEQF

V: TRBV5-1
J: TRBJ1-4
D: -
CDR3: ASSLRGTSNEKLF

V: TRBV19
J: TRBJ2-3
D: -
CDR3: ASSDLHTGTRAYTQY

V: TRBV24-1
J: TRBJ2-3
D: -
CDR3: ATSEAVTDTQY

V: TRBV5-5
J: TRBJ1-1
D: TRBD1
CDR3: ASSLDGQGNAF

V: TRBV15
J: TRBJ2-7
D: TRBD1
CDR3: ATSRVAGGASTEQY

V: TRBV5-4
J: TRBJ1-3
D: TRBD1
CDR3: ASSDRASGNTIY

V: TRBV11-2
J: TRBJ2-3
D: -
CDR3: ASSTIQQGSDTQY

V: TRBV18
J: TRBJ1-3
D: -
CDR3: ASSPYDRTGNTIY

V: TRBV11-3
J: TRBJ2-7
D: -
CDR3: ASSLDHGEQY

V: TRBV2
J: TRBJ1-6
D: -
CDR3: ASTGTSANNSPLH

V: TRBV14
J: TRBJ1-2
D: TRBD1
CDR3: ASSQNLGQDNYGYT

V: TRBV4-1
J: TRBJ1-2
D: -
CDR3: ASSQAPGGVYGYT

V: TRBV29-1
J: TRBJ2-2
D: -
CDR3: SVVPRAGTGELF

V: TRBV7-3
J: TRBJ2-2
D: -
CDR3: ASSLDLTTANTGELF

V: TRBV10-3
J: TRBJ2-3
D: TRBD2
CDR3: AIGLAGGMNTDTQY

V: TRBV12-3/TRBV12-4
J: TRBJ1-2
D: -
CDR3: ASSRPGGYGYT

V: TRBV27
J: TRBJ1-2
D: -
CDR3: ASSSGSNYGYT

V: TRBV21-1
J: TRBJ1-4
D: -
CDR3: ASTGWDEKLF

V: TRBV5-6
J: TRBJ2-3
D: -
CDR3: ASSVRGDTQY

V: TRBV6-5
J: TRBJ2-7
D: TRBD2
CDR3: ASIRTLAGGYEQY

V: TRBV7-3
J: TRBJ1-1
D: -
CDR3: ASSYDRNTEAF

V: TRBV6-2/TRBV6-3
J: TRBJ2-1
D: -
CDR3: ASSYPPGIEQF

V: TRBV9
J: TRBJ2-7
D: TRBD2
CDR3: ASSALAGVGEQY

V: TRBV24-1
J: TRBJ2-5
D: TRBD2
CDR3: ATSDFTGTSGQETQY